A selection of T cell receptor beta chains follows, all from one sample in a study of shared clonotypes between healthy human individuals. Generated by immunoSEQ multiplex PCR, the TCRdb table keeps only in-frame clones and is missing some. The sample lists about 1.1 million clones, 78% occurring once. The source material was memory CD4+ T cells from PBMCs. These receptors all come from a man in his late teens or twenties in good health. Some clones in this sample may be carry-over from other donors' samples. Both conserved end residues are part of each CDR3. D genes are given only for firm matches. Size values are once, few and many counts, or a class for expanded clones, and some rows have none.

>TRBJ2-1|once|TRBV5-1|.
TGCGCCAGCAGCCTTGGCATCACTCTTCAATACAATGAGCAGTTCTTC
CASSLGITLQYNEQFF
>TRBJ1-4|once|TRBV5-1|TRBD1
TGCGCCAGCAGCCCCGGGACAGGGCAATCATCAGGTGAAAAACTGTTTTTT
CASSPGTGQSSGEKLFF
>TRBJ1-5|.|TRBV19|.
TGTGCCAGTATGGAGAGGGGAGGGAGCAATCAGCCCCAGCATTTT
CASMERGGSNQPQHF
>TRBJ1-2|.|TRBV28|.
TGTGCCAGCAGGGACAGCTTAGGCCAAGGCTACACCTTC
CASRDSLGQGYTF
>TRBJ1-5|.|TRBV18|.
TGTGCCAGCTCACCACCGGGGCAGCCGGCTCGCCAGCCCCAGCATTTT
CASSPPGQPARQPQHF
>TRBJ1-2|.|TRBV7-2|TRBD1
TGTGCCAGCAGCACCGGACAGGGGGTCTATGGCTACACCTTC
CASSTGQGVYGYTF
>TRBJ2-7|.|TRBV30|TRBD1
TGTGCCTGGACAGGGACAGGGAGCGGATACGAGCAGTACTTC
CAWTGTGSGYEQYF
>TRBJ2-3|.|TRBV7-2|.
TGTGCCAGCAGCTTTAAGGCGTCGTCAGCAGATACGCAGTATTTT
CASSFKASSADTQYF
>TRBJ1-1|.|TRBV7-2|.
TGTGCCAGCAGCCGAAATCGGATCGGCGGGAACACTGAAGCTTTCTTT
CASSRNRIGGNTEAFF
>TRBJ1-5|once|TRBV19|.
TGTGCCAGTAGTAAAGAGGACGGCTACAATCAGCCCCAGCATTTT
CASSKEDGYNQPQHF
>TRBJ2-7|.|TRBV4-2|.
TGTGCCAGCAGCTCCCAAACCGAGCAGTACTTC
CASSSQTEQYF
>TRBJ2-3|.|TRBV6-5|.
TGTGCCAGCAGTTCCTTTGGTGATACGCAGTATTTT
CASSSFGDTQYF
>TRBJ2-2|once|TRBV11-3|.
TGTGCCAGCAGCATCCGAGGGGGGACTACCGGGGAGCTGTTTTTT
CASSIRGGTTGELFF
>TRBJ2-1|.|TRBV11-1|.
TGTGCCAGCAGCCCCCAGGACGGGTCCTACAATGAGCAGTTCTTC
CASSPQDGSYNEQFF
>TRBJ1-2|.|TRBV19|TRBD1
TGTGCCAGTAGTTCGCTCCCGGGACAGGGGTCCCCCCGCTGGACCTTC
CASSSLPGQGSPRWTF
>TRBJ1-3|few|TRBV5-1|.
TGCGCCAGCAGCTTGAGCGTGTCAGGAAACACCATATATTTT
CASSLSVSGNTIYF
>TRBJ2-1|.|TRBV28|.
TGTGCCAGCAGCCCCCGGGACATTCAGACCTACAATGAGCAGTTCTTC
CASSPRDIQTYNEQFF
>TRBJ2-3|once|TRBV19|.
TGTGCCAGTAGACCTCCGGGCCTCACCACAGATACGCAGTATTTT
CASRPPGLTTDTQYF
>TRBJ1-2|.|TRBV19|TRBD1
TGTGCCAGTACCGTGACAGGGGGCCATGGCTACACCTTC
CASTVTGGHGYTF
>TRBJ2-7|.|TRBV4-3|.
TGCGCCAGCAGCCAAGATCTCCGTGGAAACGGGTACGAGCAGTACTTC
CASSQDLRGNGYEQYF
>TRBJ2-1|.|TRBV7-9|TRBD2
TGTGCCAGCAGAATTCAAGGGACTAGCGGCTACAATGAGCAGTTCTTC
CASRIQGTSGYNEQFF
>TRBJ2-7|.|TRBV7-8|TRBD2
TGTGCCAGCAGCTTGCGGGAGGGTGATAACGAGCAGTACTTC
CASSLREGDNEQYF
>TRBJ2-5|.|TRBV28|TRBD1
TGTGCCAGCAGACAGGGGGCCCGGGAGACCCAGTACTTC
CASRQGARETQYF
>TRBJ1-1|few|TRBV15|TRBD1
TGTGCCACCAGGGGGGGGACAGTGAACACTGAAGCTTTCTTT
CATRGGTVNTEAFF
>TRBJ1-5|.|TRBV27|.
TGTGCCAGCAGCACCAAGGAACAGCCCCAGCATTTT
CASSTKEQPQHF
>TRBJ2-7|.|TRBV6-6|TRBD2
TGTGCCAGCAGCCCCACGGCGGGAGGAACCTACGAGCAGTACTTC
CASSPTAGGTYEQYF
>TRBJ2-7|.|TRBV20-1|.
TGCAGTGCTAGTAACCAGCTCGGGCAGTACTTC
CSASNQLGQYF
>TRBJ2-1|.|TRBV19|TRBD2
TGTGCCAGTAGCAAAGGACTAGCGGTGCAGTTCTTC
CASSKGLAVQFF
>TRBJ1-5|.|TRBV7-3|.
TGTGCCAGCAGCTTAACTTACGCTTCCGACGGAAAAAATCAGCCCCAGCATTTT
CASSLTYASDGKNQPQHF
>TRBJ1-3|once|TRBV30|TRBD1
TGTGCCTGGAGCCCCGACAGGGGGCTTAACACCATATATTTT
CAWSPDRGLNTIYF
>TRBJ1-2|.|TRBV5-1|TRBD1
TGCGCCAGCAGCCCGGGACAGGGAAGGGGCTATGGCTACACCTTC
CASSPGQGRGYGYTF
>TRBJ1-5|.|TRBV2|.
TGTGCCAGCCAAATTGGGACCAGGGATCAGCCCCAGCATTTT
CASQIGTRDQPQHF
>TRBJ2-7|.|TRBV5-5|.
TGTGCCAGCAGCTTAGGGGGGTATAACGAGCAGTACTTC
CASSLGGYNEQYF
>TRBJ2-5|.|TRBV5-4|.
TGTGCCAGCAGCTTGGGGAGTGGGATGGGGGAGACCCAGTACTTC
CASSLGSGMGETQYF
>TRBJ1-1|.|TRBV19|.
TGTGCCAGTAGTATCTCAGGCAGTGGGAACACTGAAGCTTTCTTT
CASSISGSGNTEAFF
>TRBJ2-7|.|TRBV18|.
TGTGCCAGCTCACCAGGGATGATAGGGTCCTACGAGCAGTACTTC
CASSPGMIGSYEQYF
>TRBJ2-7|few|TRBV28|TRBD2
TGTGCCAGCAGTCTTTCACACCTCCGAGGTAGCGGGAGGTATCCCTACGAGCAGTACTTC
CASSLSHLRGSGRYPYEQYF
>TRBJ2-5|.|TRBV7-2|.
TGTGCCAGCAGCAGACAAACAGGGTCGCAAGAGACCCAGTACTTC
CASSRQTGSQETQYF
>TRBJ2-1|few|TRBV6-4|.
TGTGCCAGCAGCCGGGACATCGGGAATGAGCAGTTCTTC
CASSRDIGNEQFF
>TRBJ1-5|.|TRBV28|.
TGTGCCAGCAGTTCCCCCCCAAGGAGCAATCAGCCCCAGCATTTT
CASSSPPRSNQPQHF
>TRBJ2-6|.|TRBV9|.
TGTGCCAGCAGCTACAGCGGGGCCAACGTCCTGACTTTC
CASSYSGANVLTF
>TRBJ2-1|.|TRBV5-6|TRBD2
TGTGCCAGCAGATTTATAGCGGGAGGCGAGCAGTTCTTC
CASRFIAGGEQFF
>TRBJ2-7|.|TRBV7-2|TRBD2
TGTGCCAGCAGCTTATCAGCCGGCGGACTAGGCGAGCAGTACTTC
CASSLSAGGLGEQYF
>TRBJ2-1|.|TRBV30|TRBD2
TGTGCCTGGGGACTAGCGGGAAACTATGAGCAGTTCTTC
CAWGLAGNYEQFF
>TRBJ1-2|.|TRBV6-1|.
TGTGCCAGCGACCTCCCACGGGCTAACTATGGCTACACCTTC
CASDLPRANYGYTF
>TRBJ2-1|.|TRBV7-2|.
TGTGCCAGCAGCTTAGGGGGCAATCCGGCGCAGTTCTTC
CASSLGGNPAQFF
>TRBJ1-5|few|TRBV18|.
TGTGCCAGCTCCTCCGGAGCAGGGAATCAGCCCCAGCATTTT
CASSSGAGNQPQHF
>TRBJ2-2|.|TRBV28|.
TGTGCCAGCAGTTTCAATCCAGTGAACACCGGGGAGCTGTTTTTT
CASSFNPVNTGELFF
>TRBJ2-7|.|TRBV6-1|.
TGTGCCAGCAGTGAAGTACAGGGAGCTTACGAGCAGTACTTC
CASSEVQGAYEQYF
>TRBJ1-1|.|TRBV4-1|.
TGCGCCAGCACTGGCGGCCTAACAGTGAACACTGAAGCTTTCTTT
CASTGGLTVNTEAFF
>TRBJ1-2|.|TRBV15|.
TGTGCCACCAGCAGCAACTATGGCTACACCTTC
CATSSNYGYTF
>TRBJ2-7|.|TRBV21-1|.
TGTGCCAGCAGCAATCCCGGGACTAGCGGGACCTACGAGCAGTACTTC
CASSNPGTSGTYEQYF
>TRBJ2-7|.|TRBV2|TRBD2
TGTGCCAGCAGAGCGGGAGAAACGGGCGAGCAGTACTTC
CASRAGETGEQYF